This TCR beta chain was profiled in a study of cytomegalovirus exposure and HLA in healthy donors. 60 Vbeta and 13 Jbeta primers were used in PCR. Assay used: immunoSEQ multiplex PCR; TCRdb lists only in-frame clones, some missing. The sample consists of about 190,000 clones, roughly 80% of them appearing once. V dropped 4 bases and J dropped 1 base, with 11 bases sitting between them. The CDR3 contains 15 residues. In germline, CDR1 is ENHRY, CDR2 SYGVKD. Findings of the study overall: Earlier analysis yielded a pattern in which most TCR beta V segments were productive about 90% or about 30% of the time. Accurate HLA-A and HLA-B prediction from TCR beta sequences was reported for most subjects.

Comments on this clone: Antigen unknown.

The donors comprised healthy bone marrow donors. The V call is TRBV10-3, the J call TRBJ2-1; weak D call: TRBD1 (6 bases). The clonotype originates from a woman between 18 and 30 years old in good health and CMV-seronegative. The sequenced material came from PBMCs. This CDR3 reads CAISGGLNSYNEQFF. In DNA, the CDR3 is TGTGCCATCAGTGGGGGGCTAAATTCCTACAATGAGCAGTTCTTC.